This T cell receptor (beta chain) was identified during a study of beta chain features in type 1 diabetes. This clone has only a few counts. The CDR3 has 15 amino acids. V lost 5 bases and J lost 9; bases outside the gene matches: 8. Germline CDR1 is LNHNV and CDR2 is YYDKDF (reference sequence). CD45RO/CCR7/CD25/CD127/CD95/CD27 separated CD4+ naive, central memory, regulatory and stem cell-like memory cells by sorting. Since all of the isolated RNA was reverse transcribed, expressed TCRB transcripts were what got sequenced. Produced via immunoSEQ multiplex PCR; TCRdb's table is partial and in-frame only. The data show under 550,000 clones, around 10% seen once.

The sequence was obtained from a woman between 18 and 29 years old in good health. Sequenced sample: naive CD4+ T cells from blood. The V call is TRBV15, the J call TRBJ1-6; 9 bases map to TRBD1. The CDR3 nucleotides are TGTGCCACCAGCCCTAGGACAGGGGTAGGTTCACCCCTCCACTTT. Its protein product is CATSPRTGVGSPLHF.